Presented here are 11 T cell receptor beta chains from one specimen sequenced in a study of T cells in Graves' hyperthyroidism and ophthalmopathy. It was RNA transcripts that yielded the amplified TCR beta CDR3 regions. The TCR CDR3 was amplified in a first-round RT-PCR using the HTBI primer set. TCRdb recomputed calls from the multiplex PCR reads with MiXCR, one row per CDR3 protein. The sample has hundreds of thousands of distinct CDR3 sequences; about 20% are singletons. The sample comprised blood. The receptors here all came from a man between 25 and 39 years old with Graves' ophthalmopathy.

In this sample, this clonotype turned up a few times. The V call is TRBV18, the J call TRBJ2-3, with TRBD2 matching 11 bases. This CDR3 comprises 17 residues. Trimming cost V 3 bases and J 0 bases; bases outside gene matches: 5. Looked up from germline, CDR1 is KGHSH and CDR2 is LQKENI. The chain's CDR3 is CASSPLTSGASTDTQYF. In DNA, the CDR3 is TGTGCCAGCTCACCGCTGACTAGCGGGGCTAGCACAGATACGCAGTATTTT.

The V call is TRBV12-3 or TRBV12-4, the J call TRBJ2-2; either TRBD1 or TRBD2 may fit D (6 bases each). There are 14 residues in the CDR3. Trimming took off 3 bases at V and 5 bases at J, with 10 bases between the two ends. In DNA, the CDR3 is TGTGCCAGCAGTTTCCGGGGGCGTACCGGGGAGCTGTTTTTT. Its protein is CASSFRGRTGELFF.

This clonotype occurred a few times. CDR3 nucleotides: TGCGCCAGCAGCTTTGGGGGACAGGGTCGCGACGAGCAGTACTTC. Amino acid sequence: CASSFGGQGRDEQYF. This chain links TRBV5-1 with TRBJ2-7, with TRBD1 matching 9 bases. After removal of 2 bases from V and 5 bases from J, the junction contained 8 bases not matched to a gene. The germline CDR1 and CDR2 sequences are SGHRS and YFSETQ. The CDR3 totals 15 residues.

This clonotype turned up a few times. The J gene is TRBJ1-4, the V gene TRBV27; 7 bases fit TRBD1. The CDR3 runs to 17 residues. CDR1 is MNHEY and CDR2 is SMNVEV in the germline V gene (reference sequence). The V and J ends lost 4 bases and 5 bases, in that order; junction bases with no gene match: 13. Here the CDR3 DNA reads TGTGCCAGCAGTTCATTGACAGGGAGGGCTCGGAATGAAAAACTGTTTTTT. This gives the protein CASSSLTGRARNEKLFF. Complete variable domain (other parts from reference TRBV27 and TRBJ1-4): EAQVTQNPRYLITVTGKKLTVTCSQNMNHEYMSWYRQDPGLGLRQIYYSMNVEVTDKGDVPEGYKVSRKEKRNFPLILESPSPNQTSLYFCASSSLTGRARNEKLFFGSGTQLSVL.

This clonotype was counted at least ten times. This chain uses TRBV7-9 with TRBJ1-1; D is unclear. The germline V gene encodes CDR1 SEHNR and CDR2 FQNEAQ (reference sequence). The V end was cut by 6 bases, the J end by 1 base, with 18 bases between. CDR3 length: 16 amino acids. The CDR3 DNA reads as TGTGCCAGCAGTTCCAAGGCCGGGCCTCAGAACACTGAAGCTTTCTTT. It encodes CASSSKAGPQNTEAFF.

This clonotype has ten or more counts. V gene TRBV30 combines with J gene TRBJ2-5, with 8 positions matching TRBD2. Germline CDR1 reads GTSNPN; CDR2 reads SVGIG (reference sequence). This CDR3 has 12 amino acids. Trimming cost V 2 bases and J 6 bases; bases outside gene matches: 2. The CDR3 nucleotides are TGTGCCTGGAGTCGTAGCGGGAAGACCCAGTACTTC. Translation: CAWSRSGKTQYF.

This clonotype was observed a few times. The CDR3 nucleotides read TGTGCCAGCAGTATCCGGGACATCACCGGGGAGCTGTTTTTT. It codes for CASSIRDITGELFF. The gene calls are TRBV27 and TRBJ2-2; maybe TRBD1 (6 bases). The V gene's germline CDR1 is MNHEY and CDR2 SMNVEV (reference sequence). The V gene lost 5 bases and the J gene lost 4 bases, with 11 bases spanning the gap. The CDR3 contains 14 residues.

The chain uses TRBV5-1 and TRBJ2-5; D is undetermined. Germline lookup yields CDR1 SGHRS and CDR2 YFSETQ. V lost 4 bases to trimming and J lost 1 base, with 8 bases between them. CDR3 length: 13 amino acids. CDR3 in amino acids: CASSQDVQETQYF. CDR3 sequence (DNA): TGCGCCAGCAGCCAGGACGTCCAAGAGACCCAGTACTTC.

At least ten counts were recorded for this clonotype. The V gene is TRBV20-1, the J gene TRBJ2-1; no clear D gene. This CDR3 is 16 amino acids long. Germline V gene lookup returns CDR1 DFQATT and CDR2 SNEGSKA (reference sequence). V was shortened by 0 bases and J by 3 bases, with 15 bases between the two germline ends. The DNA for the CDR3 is TGCAGTGCTAGAGATGAAGGTGGAATGTTCTACAATGAGCAGTTCTTC. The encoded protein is CSARDEGGMFYNEQFF.

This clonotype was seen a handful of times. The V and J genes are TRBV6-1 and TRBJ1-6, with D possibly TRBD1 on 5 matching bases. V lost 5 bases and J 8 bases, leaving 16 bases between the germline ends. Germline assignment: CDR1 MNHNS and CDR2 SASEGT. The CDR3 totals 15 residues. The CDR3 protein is CASSQTRGGDSPLHF. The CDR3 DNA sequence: TGTGCCAGCAGTCAGACGCGGGGGGGGGATTCACCCCTCCACTTT.

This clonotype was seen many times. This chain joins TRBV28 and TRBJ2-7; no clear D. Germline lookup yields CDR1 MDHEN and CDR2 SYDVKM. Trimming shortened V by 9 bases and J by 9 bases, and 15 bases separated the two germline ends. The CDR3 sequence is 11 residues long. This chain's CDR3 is CASADSGRQYF. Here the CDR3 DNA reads TGTGCCAGTGCTGACTCCGGTCGGCAGTACTTC. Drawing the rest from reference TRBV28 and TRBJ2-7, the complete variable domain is DVKVTQSSRYLVKRTGEKVFLECVQDMDHENMFWYRQDPGLGLRLIYFSYDVKMKEKGDIPEGYSVSREKKERFSLILESASTNQTSMYLCASADSGRQYFGPGTRLTVT.